Sequencing of this TCR beta chain was carried out in a study of identical twins. Study-wide findings and caveats: Cord blood's abundant beta clonotypes had fewer insertions, unlike memory repertoires.

Donors were all healthy Caucasians. The CDR3 has 13 residues. From germline, CDR1 is WSHSY and CDR2 SAAADI. The V gene end was trimmed by 6 bases and the J gene end by 4 bases; junction bases not matched to a gene: 5. TCRdb re-called the 5' RACE reads through MiXCR, storing one row per CDR3 protein. Here the sample spans 690,000 or so distinct CDR3 sequences, roughly 6% being singletons. Only a few counts were recorded for this clonotype. Its antigen is not known. The rearrangement links TRBV10-2 to TRBJ2-5, with 7 bases fitting TRBD2. Sequencing was performed on naive T cells sorted from blood. This TCR was sampled from a man younger than 35 in good health. CDR3 residues: CASRHGGGETQYF. The CDR3 DNA is TGCGCCAGCAGGCATGGGGGGGGAGAGACCCAGTACTTC.